This T cell receptor (beta chain) is drawn from a study of cytomegalovirus exposure and HLA in healthy donors. Study outcomes and limitations: Cytomegalovirus association was assigned to about 150 TCR beta chains. Cytomegalovirus status, reportedly, was diagnosed with high specificity and sensitivity by the classifier. The productive fraction for most TCR beta V segments was about 87% or about 30% in an earlier analysis.

Remarks on this clone: Its antigen is not known.

The CDR3 runs to 15 residues. CDR1 and CDR2 from the germline V gene are MGHRA and YSYEKL. Between the trimmed V and J ends, which lost 0 bases and 8 bases, there was a span of 14 bases. Vbeta (60) and Jbeta (13) primers were used in the PCR. Original data processing: Counted up in a later analysis, unique TCR beta chains came to about 80 million, with around 11 million shared. Clones were sequenced by immunoSEQ multiplex PCR, and TCRdb holds only the in-frame ones, with some missing. The V and J calls and clone size were taken over from that table, and D and trimming were inferred from the DNA. This sample has over 70,000 clones, with 80% found just once.

This sequence originates from a man between 50 and 59 years old in good health and CMV-seropositive. Specimen: PBMCs. The rearrangement joins TRBV4-1 to TRBJ2-1, with TRBD1 as a possible D gene (8 bases). In DNA, the CDR3 is TGCGCCAGCAGCCAAGAGAAACAGGGGGGGGATGAGCAGTTCTTC. This gives the protein CASSQEKQGGDEQFF.